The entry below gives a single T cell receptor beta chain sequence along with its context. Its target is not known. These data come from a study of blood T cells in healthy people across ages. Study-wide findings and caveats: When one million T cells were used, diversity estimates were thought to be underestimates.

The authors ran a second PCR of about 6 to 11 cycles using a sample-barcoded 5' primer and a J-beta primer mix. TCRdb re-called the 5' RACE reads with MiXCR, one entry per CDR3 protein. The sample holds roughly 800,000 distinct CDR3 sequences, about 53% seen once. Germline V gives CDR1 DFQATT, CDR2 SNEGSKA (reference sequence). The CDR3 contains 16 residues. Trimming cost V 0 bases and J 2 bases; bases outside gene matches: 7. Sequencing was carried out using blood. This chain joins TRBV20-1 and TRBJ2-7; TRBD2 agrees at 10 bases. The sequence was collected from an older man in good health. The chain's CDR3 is CSARDMGLANPYEQYF. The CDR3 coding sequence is TGCAGTGCTAGAGATATGGGACTAGCGAACCCCTACGAGCAGTACTTC.